Presented here are 32 T cell receptor beta chains from one specimen sequenced in a study of T-cell reconstitution after alpha-beta-depleted transplantation in children. TCRbeta library preparation incorporated unique molecular identifiers. TCRdb recomputed calls from the PCR reads with MiXCR, one row per CDR3 protein. The sample lists over 400,000 distinct CDR3 sequences; roughly 43% were seen once. This sample comprised PBMCs, obtained before TCRalphabeta/CD19-depleted stem cell transplant. The source of these receptors is a girl aged 2 to 10 with aplastic anemia, due to receive a stem cell transplant.

This clonotype has a handful of counts. V usage is TRBV27 and J usage is TRBJ1-1; tentative D call: TRBD1 (6 bases). V was shortened by 1 base and J by 0 bases, with 9 bases between the two germline ends. CDR1 MNHEY and CDR2 SMNVEV come from the germline V gene (reference sequence). The CDR3 runs 15 residues. DNA for the CDR3: TGTGCCAGCAGTTTATGGGGGGCATTGAACACTGAAGCTTTCTTT. It is translated as CASSLWGALNTEAFF.

The chain carries TRBV6-2 or TRBV6-3 and TRBJ2-1, with TRBD2 matching over 9 bases. The CDR3 has 18 amino acids. The trim removed 5 bases at V and 7 bases at J, leaving 18 bases unmatched. The V gene's germline CDR1 is MNHEY and CDR2 SVGEGT. The DNA for the CDR3 is TGTGCCAGCAGTCCACCCCAGGGAGCGGGAGGCTCGAGAAATGAGCAGTTCTTC. It yields the protein CASSPPQGAGGSRNEQFF.

The chain links TRBV30 to TRBJ2-7, with 8 nucleotides matching TRBD2. In germline, CDR1 is GTSNPN, CDR2 SVGIG (reference sequence). The CDR3 loop spans 18 amino acids. J lost 4 bases, V lost 0 bases, and 17 bases had no gene match. The chain's CDR3 is CAWSVLRQSGSGIYEQYF. In DNA form, the CDR3 reads TGTGCCTGGAGTGTACTCCGTCAGTCAGGTAGCGGGATTTACGAGCAGTACTTC.

This clonotype was recorded a few times. The rearrangement links TRBV6-6 to TRBJ2-3, with D maybe TRBD1 (5 bases). Germline CDR1 is MNHNY and CDR2 is SVGAGI (reference sequence). The CDR3 totals 13 residues. V lost 2 bases to trimming and J lost 3 bases, with 6 bases between them. The CDR3 region has the DNA TGTGCCAGCAGTTACCCAGGGACAGATACGCAGTATTTT. Its translation is CASSYPGTDTQYF.

This clonotype was detected only a few times. The rearrangement uses TRBV10-2 and TRBJ2-5; D ambiguous. CDR3 size: 16 residues. CDR1 is WSHSY and CDR2 is SAAADI in the germline V gene. The germline V and J ends were trimmed by 9 bases and 0 bases, with 20 bases remaining between them. This CDR3 reads CASYGYTAMNQETQYF. DNA for the CDR3: TGCGCCAGTTATGGCTACACCGCAATGAACCAAGAGACCCAGTACTTC.

J is TRBJ1-2 and V is TRBV29-1; possible D gene TRBD1, 5 bases. Germline V gene lookup returns CDR1 SQVTM and CDR2 ANQGSEA. The germline V and J ends were trimmed by 6 bases and 8 bases, with 13 bases remaining between them. The CDR3 sequence is 11 residues long. CDR3 amino acids: CSVPGTDGYTF. The CDR3 nucleotides read TGCAGCGTACCAGGGACGGACGGCTACACCTTC.

V and J are TRBV28 and TRBJ2-3; 14 nucleotides match TRBD2. Trimming cost V 5 bases and J 5 bases; bases outside gene matches: 12. Per the germline V gene, CDR1 is MDHEN and CDR2 is SYDVKM. The CDR3 has 18 residues. The CDR3 is CASSATGTSGRVGDTQYF. The CDR3 nucleotides are TGTGCCAGCAGTGCTACCGGGACTAGCGGGAGAGTGGGAGATACGCAGTATTTT.

The genes are TRBV27 and TRBJ2-1, with 10 bases matching TRBD2. The J segment lost 8 bases and the V segment lost 3 bases, leaving 13 bases of the junction unmatched. Per the germline V gene, CDR1 is MNHEY and CDR2 is SMNVEV (reference sequence). This CDR3 comprises 17 residues. As DNA, the CDR3 is TGTGCCAGCAGTTTCTGGTCTAGCGGGAGAAATGTAGATGAGCAGTTCTTC. Protein: CASSFWSSGRNVDEQFF.

The V call is TRBV20-1, the J call TRBJ2-7; 11 nucleotides agree with TRBD2. Trimming cost V 3 bases and J 6 bases; bases outside gene matches: 7. CDR3 size: 14 residues. CDR1 is DFQATT, CDR2 SNEGSKA, per germline (reference sequence). The CDR3 DNA is TGCAGTGCTAGGCCTAGCGGGAGGCTTGGCGAGCAGTACTTC. It codes for CSARPSGRLGEQYF.

In this sample, this clonotype turned up many times. The chain has TRBV29-1 and TRBJ1-3, with D possibly TRBD1 on 5 matching bases. Between the trimmed V and J ends, which lost 6 bases and 2 bases, there was a span of 14 bases. Germline V gene data show CDR1 as SQVTM and CDR2 as ANQGSEA. The CDR3 is 14 amino acids. Here the CDR3 DNA reads TGCAGCGTCACCCGGGACCAGACTGGAAACACCATATATTTT. Translating it yields CSVTRDQTGNTIYF.

The chain employs TRBV7-6 and TRBJ2-2, with a tentative D call TRBD2 (6 bases). Trimming removed 1 base from V and 3 bases from J, with 12 bases in between. Germline V CDR1 and CDR2: SGHVS, FNYEAQ. The CDR3 spans 16 residues. This CDR3 is CASSLGRDFDTGELFF. The CDR3 nucleotides are TGTGCCAGCAGCTTAGGCCGGGACTTTGACACCGGGGAGCTGTTTTTT. The full variable domain, in which reference TRBV7-6 and TRBJ2-2 provide the parts outside the CDR3, is GAGVSQSPRYKVTKRGQDVALRCDPISGHVSLYWYRQALGQGPEFLTYFNYEAQQDKSGLPNDRFSAERPEGSISTLTIQRTEQRDSAMYRCASSLGRDFDTGELFFGEGSRLTVL.

The genes are TRBV7-6 and TRBJ2-1, with TRBD2 matching 10 bases. From germline, CDR1 is SGHVS and CDR2 FNYEAQ. Trimming cost V 2 bases and J 9 bases; bases outside gene matches: 7. CDR3 length: 15 amino acids. In DNA form, the CDR3 reads TGTGCCAGCAGCTTAAGCCAGCGGGAGGGCCGTGAGCAGTTCTTC. Translation gives CASSLSQREGREQFF.

This clonotype came up many times. The chain links TRBV10-2 to TRBJ2-3; no clear D. CDR3 length equals 12 residues. V was shortened by 6 bases and J by 2 bases, with 6 bases between the two germline ends. From germline, CDR1 is WSHSY and CDR2 SAAADI. Here the CDR3 DNA reads TGCGCCAGCAGATCCGTCACAGATACGCAGTATTTT. This gives the protein CASRSVTDTQYF.

The chain recombines TRBV15 with TRBJ2-1; weak D call: TRBD2 (5 bases). The CDR3 loop spans 17 amino acids. V gave up 0 bases and J gave up 0 bases, with 12 bases separating them. The germline CDR1 and CDR2 sequences are LNHNV and YYDKDF (reference sequence). CDR3 region: CATSRDLHGNSYNEQFF. The CDR3, as DNA: TGTGCCACCAGCAGAGATCTCCACGGGAACTCCTACAATGAGCAGTTCTTC. The entire variable domain, with the rest obtained from reference TRBV15 and TRBJ2-1, is as follows: DAMVIQNPRYQVTQFGKPVTLSCSQTLNHNVMYWYQQKSSQAPKLLFHYYDKDFNNEADTPDNFQSRRPNTSFCFLDIRSPGLGDTAMYLCATSRDLHGNSYNEQFFGPGTRLTVL.

The V and J genes are TRBV6-6 and TRBJ2-7; 10 bases map to TRBD2. The CDR3 contains 13 residues. CDR1 is MNHNY, CDR2 SVGAGI, per germline (reference sequence). V lost 10 bases and J lost 11; bases outside the gene matches: 14. The CDR3 loop reads CATQREGLLSKYF. CDR3 in DNA: TGTGCCACCCAGCGGGAGGGCCTCCTTTCTAAGTACTTC.

This rearrangement joins TRBV29-1 to TRBJ2-1; D is unresolved. CDR3 size: 14 residues. Germline V gives CDR1 SQVTM, CDR2 ANQGSEA. The V end was cut by 4 bases, the J end by 5 bases, with 15 bases between. The CDR3 spells CSVGFSWGDNEQFF. Written as DNA, the CDR3 is TGCAGCGTTGGCTTCTCTTGGGGTGACAATGAGCAGTTCTTC.

The CDR3 loop is CASSSDSGPDETQYF. The CDR3 coding sequence is TGTGCCAGCAGCTCTGACAGTGGGCCCGATGAGACCCAGTACTTC. The chain joins TRBV7-2 to TRBJ2-5; D might be TRBD1 (5 bases). Germline CDR1 SGHTA, CDR2 FQGNSA. The CDR3 length is 15 residues. V shed 4 bases and J shed 5 bases, with 17 bases lying between them.

In its sample, this clonotype was seen a few times. This sequence joins TRBV9 and TRBJ1-4; D is uncertain. Germline V gives CDR1 SGDLS, CDR2 YYNGEE. V lost 4 bases and J lost 7, with 11 bases in between. There are 13 residues in the CDR3. Written as DNA, the CDR3 is TGTGCCAGCAGCCCCAACAGCGGTGAAAAACTGTTTTTT. Protein product: CASSPNSGEKLFF.

This clonotype has just a few counts. The V call is TRBV7-9, the J call TRBJ2-5, with D possibly being TRBD1 (5 bases). This CDR3 is built from 16 residues. V lost 5 bases, J lost 2 bases, and 18 bases lay in between. Germline values: CDR1 SEHNR, CDR2 FQNEAQ (reference sequence). The CDR3 DNA is TGTGCCAGCAGCCACCCCGAAACAAGACAGCAAGAGACCCAGTACTTC. Translation: CASSHPETRQQETQYF.

The chain recombines TRBV14 with TRBJ1-5; no reliable D call. The CDR3 is 15 amino acids. The ends were cut back, 5 bases at V and 0 bases at J, with 11 bases in the middle. Germline V gene sequence: CDR1 SGHDN, CDR2 FVKESK. The DNA of the CDR3 is TGTGCCAGCAGCGCCCAAGATTATAGCAATCAGCCCCAGCATTTT. Protein product: CASSAQDYSNQPQHF.

This clonotype was seen more than once but under ten times. The rearrangement joins TRBV6-2 or TRBV6-3 to TRBJ2-5; D is ambiguous. The CDR3 is 14 amino acids. Germline V gene sequence: CDR1 MNHEY, CDR2 SVGEGT. V gave up 2 bases and J gave up 5 bases, with 12 bases separating them. CDR3 DNA: TGTGCCAGCAGTTACGGTTCAAATCGGGAGACCCAGTACTTC. Protein product: CASSYGSNRETQYF.

This clonotype came up many times. The chain employs TRBV4-1 and TRBJ1-2; weak D call: TRBD1 (6 bases). Per the germline V gene, CDR1 is MGHRA and CDR2 is YSYEKL. With 1 base removed from V and 7 bases from J, the gap between germline ends came to 16 bases. The CDR3 covers 15 residues. This CDR3 is CASSQGRSAGAGYTF. In DNA, the CDR3 is TGCGCCAGCAGCCAAGGAAGGTCGGCAGGGGCTGGCTACACCTTC.

This chain uses TRBV29-1 with TRBJ2-7, with 9 bases matching TRBD2. Looked up from germline, CDR1 is SQVTM and CDR2 is ANQGSEA. J was trimmed by 3 bases and V by 4 bases; bases with no gene match: 4. The CDR3 spans 13 residues. The DNA of the CDR3 is TGCAGCGTTGCGCTAGCGGGGCTCTACGAGCAGTACTTC. Translating it yields CSVALAGLYEQYF.

This clonotype was detected only a few times. The genes are TRBV29-1 and TRBJ2-7; a weak D match, TRBD1 (6 bases). Trimming took 6 bases from V and 1 from J, leaving 16 bases between them. The CDR3 spans 14 residues. The germline V gene has CDR1 SQVTM and CDR2 ANQGSEA. The CDR3 DNA reads TGCAGCGTCGCGGCCAGGGGTAGGTCCTACGAGCAGTACTTC. This gives the protein CSVAARGRSYEQYF.

This clonotype was seen a few times. The J gene is TRBJ1-3, the V gene TRBV2; D uncertain. Per the germline V gene, CDR1 is SNHLY and CDR2 is FYNNEI. V was trimmed by 4 bases and J by 8 bases, leaving 12 bases between them. The CDR3 consists of 13 residues. This chain's CDR3 is CASSVARADTIYF. The DNA of the CDR3 is TGTGCCAGCAGTGTCGCCCGGGCAGACACCATATATTTT. Full variable domain (remainder filled in from reference TRBV2 and TRBJ1-3): EPEVTQTPSHQVTQMGQEVILRCVPISNHLYFYWYRQILGQKVEFLVSFYNNEISEKSEIFDDQFSVERPDGSNFTLKIRSTKLEDSAMYFCASSVARADTIYFGEGSWLTVV.

V and J are TRBV5-6 and TRBJ2-7; D ambiguous. Germline assignment: CDR1 SGHDT and CDR2 YYEEEE. The CDR3 contains 12 residues. Trimming removed 3 bases from V and 5 bases from J, with 9 bases in between. The CDR3 DNA follows: TGTGCCAGCAGCTCTAGTGGCCACGAGCAGTACTTC. Translating gives CASSSSGHEQYF.

This clonotype was seen repeatedly, ten times or more. V is TRBV12-3 or TRBV12-4 and J is TRBJ2-1, with 10 bases identical to TRBD2. This CDR3 spans 15 amino acids. V lost 0 bases and J lost 12; bases outside the gene matches: 8. CDR3 in DNA: TGTGCCAGCAGTTTAGCGCTTTTAGCGGGAGGTGGGCAGTTCTTC. Its translation: CASSLALLAGGGQFF.

The chain employs TRBV29-1 and TRBJ2-7; 8 nucleotides align to TRBD2. The CDR3 spans 14 residues. V was pared by 5 bases and J by 2 bases, with 8 bases of the junction left unmatched. The germline CDR1 and CDR2 sequences are SQVTM and ANQGSEA. The CDR3 nucleotides are TGCAGCGTTTCTCGGGGGGGCCCGACCTACGAGCAGTACTTC. This translates into CSVSRGGPTYEQYF.

Concerning this clonotype itself: The junction departs from germline at one end; a sequencing error may be responsible. The chain is built from TRBV12-3 or TRBV12-4 and TRBJ2-3; no clear D gene. The CDR3 extends over 13 amino acids. CDR3 residues: CASSPTTPGYHRF. CDR3 nucleotides: TGTGCCAGCAGTCCAACAACCCCAGGTTACCACCGTTTT.

The V and J genes are TRBV7-2 and TRBJ1-3; possible D gene TRBD1, 5 bases. The germline V gene encodes CDR1 SGHTA and CDR2 FQGNSA. The CDR3 totals 15 residues. V lost 2 bases, J lost 4 bases, and 12 bases lay in between. The CDR3: CASSLTRDEGNTIYF. The DNA for the CDR3 is TGTGCCAGCAGCTTAACCAGGGATGAAGGAAACACCATATATTTT.

V gene TRBV20-1 combines with J gene TRBJ1-5, with D unclear. Germline V gene data show CDR1 as DFQATT and CDR2 as SNEGSKA (reference sequence). The CDR3 is 14 residues long. Trimming stripped 4 bases from V and 9 bases from J, with 19 bases between. CDR3 residues: CSAIPLGPSSPQHF. The CDR3 DNA is TGCAGTGCTATCCCCCTAGGCCCTTCGTCGCCCCAGCATTTT.

The chain is built from TRBV28 and TRBJ1-5; weak D call: TRBD1 (5 bases). Trimming cost V 1 base and J 9 bases, with 31 bases left between them. Germline V gene lookup returns CDR1 MDHEN and CDR2 SYDVKM. The CDR3 is made up of 20 amino acids. CDR3 protein: CASSLFERRGNTLFGSPQHF. As DNA, the CDR3 is TGTGCCAGCAGTTTATTCGAGAGGAGGGGAAACACTCTTTTTGGTTCGCCCCAGCATTTT.